This T cell receptor (beta chain) was found in a study of shared T cell receptors in the human thymus. Assay used: immunoSEQ multiplex PCR; TCRdb lists only in-frame clones, some missing. The sample holds about 380,000 clones; over 90% are singletons and the top ten take 0.015% to 0.02%. The V and J ends lost 7 bases and 4 bases respectively, with 8 bases between them. Germline-derived CDR1 and CDR2 are MGHDK and SYGVNS. The CDR3 contains 12 residues. The J gene is TRBJ2-1, the V gene TRBV25-1, with D tentatively TRBD1 (5 bases). The TCR was taken from a human donor. Sequencing was performed on thymocytes. The CDR3 DNA reads as TGTGCCAGCACTGACAGTTACAATGAGCAGTTCTTC. Translating it yields CASTDSYNEQFF.